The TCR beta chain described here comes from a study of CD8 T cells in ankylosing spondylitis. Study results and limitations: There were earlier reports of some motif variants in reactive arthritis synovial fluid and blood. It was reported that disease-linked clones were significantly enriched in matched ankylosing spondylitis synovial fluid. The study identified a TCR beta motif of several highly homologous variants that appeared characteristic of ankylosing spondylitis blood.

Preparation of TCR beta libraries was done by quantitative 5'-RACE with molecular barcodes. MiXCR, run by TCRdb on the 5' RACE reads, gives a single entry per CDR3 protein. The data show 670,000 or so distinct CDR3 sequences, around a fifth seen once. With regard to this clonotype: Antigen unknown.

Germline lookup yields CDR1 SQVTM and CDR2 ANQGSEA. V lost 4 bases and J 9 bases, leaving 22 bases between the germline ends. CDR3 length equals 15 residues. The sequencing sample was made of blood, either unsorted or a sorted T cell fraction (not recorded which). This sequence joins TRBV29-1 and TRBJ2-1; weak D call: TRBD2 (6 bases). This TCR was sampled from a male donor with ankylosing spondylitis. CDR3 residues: CSVVRPGDFTGEQFF. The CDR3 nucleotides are TGCAGCGTTGTAAGGCCGGGGGACTTTACAGGTGAGCAGTTCTTC.